The 5 T cell receptor beta chains in this list originate from one sample, sequenced in a study of CD8+CD57+ T cells in acquired aplastic anemia. The study profiled TCR beta VDJ and CDR3 using genomic DNA as template. TCRdb processed the reads anew with MiXCR; each CDR3 protein has one entry. Of about 160,000 distinct CDR3 sequences in the sample, about 45% are singletons; the top ten hold roughly 2.9%. Before being chosen for sequencing, patients had shown CD8+CD57+ cell expansion by flow cytometry. Sequences were obtained from sorted CD4+, CD8+, or CD8+CD57+ T cells (not recorded which) from PBMCs. These receptors were taken from a human donor with aplastic anemia.

This chain connects TRBV20-1 to TRBJ2-3; D is unresolved. Germline assignment: CDR1 DFQATT and CDR2 SNEGSKA (reference sequence). CDR3 length: 12 amino acids. Trimming took off 8 bases at V and 2 bases at J, with 11 bases between the two ends. As DNA, the CDR3 is TGCAGTCTTGAGGATATCACAGATACGCAGTATTTT. It specifies CSLEDITDTQYF.

At least ten counts were recorded for this clonotype. The chain combines TRBV20-1 with TRBJ2-1, with TRBD1 matching 7 bases. V shed 1 base and J 5 bases; nucleotides not matched to a gene: 8. Germline assignment: CDR1 DFQATT and CDR2 SNEGSKA (reference sequence). The CDR3 length is 15 residues. The CDR3 DNA is TGCAGTGCTAGAGTTCCTTACAGGGGCCACAATGAGCAGTTCTTC. Residues: CSARVPYRGHNEQFF.

Ten or more counts support this clonotype. This chain links TRBV15 with TRBJ1-1, with TRBD1 identical over 8 bases. The CDR3 covers 14 residues. CDR1 LNHNV and CDR2 YYDKDF come from the germline V gene (reference sequence). The V gene end was trimmed by 1 base and the J gene end by 6 bases; junction bases not matched to a gene: 4. CDR3 coding DNA: TGTGCCACCAGCAGAGGGACAGGGTGGTCTGAAGCTTTCTTT. It is translated as CATSRGTGWSEAFF. Full variable domain (outside the CDR3, taken from reference TRBV15 and TRBJ1-1): DAMVIQNPRYQVTQFGKPVTLSCSQTLNHNVMYWYQQKSSQAPKLLFHYYDKDFNNEADTPDNFQSRRPNTSFCFLDIRSPGLGDTAMYLCATSRGTGWSEAFFGQGTRLTVV.

The chain joins TRBV10-3 to TRBJ2-2; 8 bases agree with TRBD1. Looked up from germline, CDR1 is ENHRY and CDR2 is SYGVKD. Trimming cost V 6 bases and J 6 bases; bases outside gene matches: 12. The CDR3 covers 16 residues. CDR3 DNA: TGTGCCATCAGCAAACCCGGGACAGGAAGGTCCGGGGAGCTGTTTTTT. This codes for CAISKPGTGRSGELFF.

Comment on this clonotype: This may come from a read error, since a much larger clone is one base off. This is likely a read error, given that the CDR3 carries no conserved phenylalanine or tryptophan at its end. The V and J genes are TRBV25-1 and TRBJ2-2; 9 bases agree with TRBD2. This CDR3 spans 18 amino acids. Trimming cost V 1 base and J 6 bases; bases outside gene matches: 12. Germline CDR1 is MGHDK and CDR2 is SYGVNS. The CDR3 nucleotides read TGTGCCAGCAGTGAATCAGTCTTAGCGGGAGTATACGCCGGGGAGCTGTTTTCT. Translating gives CASSESVLAGVYAGELFS.